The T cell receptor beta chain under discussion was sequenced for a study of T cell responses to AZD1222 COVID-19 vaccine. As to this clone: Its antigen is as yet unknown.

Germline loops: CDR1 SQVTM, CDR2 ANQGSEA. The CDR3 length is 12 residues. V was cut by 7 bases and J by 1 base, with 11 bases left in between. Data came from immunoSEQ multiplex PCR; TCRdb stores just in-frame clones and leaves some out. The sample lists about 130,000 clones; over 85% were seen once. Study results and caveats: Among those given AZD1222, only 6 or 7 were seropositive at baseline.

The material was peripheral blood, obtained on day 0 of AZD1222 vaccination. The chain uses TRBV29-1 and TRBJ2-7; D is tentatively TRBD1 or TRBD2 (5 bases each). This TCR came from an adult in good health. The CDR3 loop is CSALRGSYEQYF. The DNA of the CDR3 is TGCAGCGCCCTGAGGGGTTCCTACGAGCAGTACTTC.